What follows is one T cell receptor beta chain and its context. Since a far larger clone is one base different, this is likely a read error. These data originate in a study of shared clonotypes between healthy human individuals. The CDR3 extends over 15 amino acids. The V and J ends lost 5 bases and 0 bases respectively, with 8 bases between them. Looked up from germline, CDR1 is SEHNR and CDR2 is FQNEAQ (reference sequence). When replicate PCRs were run on sorted subsets, they used 200 to 250 ng DNA, about 31,000 T cell genomes. Assay used: immunoSEQ multiplex PCR; TCRdb lists only in-frame clones, some missing. The data show approximately 940,000 clones, approximately 80% seen once. Among the donors, all were Caucasian adults who lived in Nashville, Tennessee.

J is TRBJ1-6 and V is TRBV7-9; D call uncertain. The sequence was collected from a man aged 18 to 29 in good health. The sequencing input was memory CD4+ T cells sorted from blood. Specified subset: CD45RA-negative fraction. The CDR3: CASSAQSSYNSPLHF. CDR3 DNA sequence: TGTGCCAGCAGCGCCCAGAGCTCCTATAATTCACCCCTCCACTTT. The complete variable domain, with remaining parts taken from reference TRBV7-9 and TRBJ1-6, reads DTGVSQNPRHKITKRGQNVTFRCDPISEHNRLYWYRQTLGQGPEFLTYFQNEAQLEKSRLLSDRFSAERPKGSFSTLEIQRTEQGDSAMYLCASSAQSSYNSPLHFGNGTRLTVT.